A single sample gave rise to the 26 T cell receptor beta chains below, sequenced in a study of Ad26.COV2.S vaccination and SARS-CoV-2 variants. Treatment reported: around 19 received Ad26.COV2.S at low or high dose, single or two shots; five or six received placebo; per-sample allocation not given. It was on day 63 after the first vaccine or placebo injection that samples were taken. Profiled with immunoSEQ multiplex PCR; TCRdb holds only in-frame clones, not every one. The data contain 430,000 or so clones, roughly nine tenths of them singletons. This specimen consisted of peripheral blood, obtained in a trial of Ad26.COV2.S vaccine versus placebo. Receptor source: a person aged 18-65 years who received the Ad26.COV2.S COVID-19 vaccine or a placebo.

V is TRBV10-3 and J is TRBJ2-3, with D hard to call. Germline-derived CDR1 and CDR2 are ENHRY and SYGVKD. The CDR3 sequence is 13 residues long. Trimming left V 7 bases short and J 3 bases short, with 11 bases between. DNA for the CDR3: TGTGCCATCAATAGACTCGGGACAGATACGCAGTATTTT. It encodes CAINRLGTDTQYF.

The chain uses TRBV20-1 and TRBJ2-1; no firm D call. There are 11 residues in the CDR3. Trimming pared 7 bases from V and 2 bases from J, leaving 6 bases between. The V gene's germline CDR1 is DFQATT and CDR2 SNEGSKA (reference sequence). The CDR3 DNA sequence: TGCAGTGTCTCTCCCTACAATGAGCAGTTCTTC. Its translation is CSVSPYNEQFF.

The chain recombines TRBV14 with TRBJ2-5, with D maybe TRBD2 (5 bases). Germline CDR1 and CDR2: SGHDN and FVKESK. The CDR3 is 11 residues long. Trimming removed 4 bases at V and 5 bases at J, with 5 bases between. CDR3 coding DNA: TGTGCCAGCAGCCCGGGGGAGACCCAGTACTTC. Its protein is CASSPGETQYF.

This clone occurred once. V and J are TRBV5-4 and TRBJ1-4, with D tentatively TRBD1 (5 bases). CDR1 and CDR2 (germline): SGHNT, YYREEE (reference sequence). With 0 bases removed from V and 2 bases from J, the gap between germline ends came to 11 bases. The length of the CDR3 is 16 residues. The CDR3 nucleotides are TGTGCCAGCAGCTTGGACAGCTGGGGGACTAATGAAAAACTGTTTTTT. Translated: CASSLDSWGTNEKLFF.

CDR3 in amino acids: CASSPSDRGNQPQHF. As DNA, the CDR3 is TGCGCCAGCAGCCCCTCGGACAGGGGTAATCAGCCCCAGCATTTT. This sequence joins TRBV4-1 and TRBJ1-5; the match to TRBD1 covers 9 bases. The CDR3 extends over 15 amino acids. CDR1 and CDR2 (germline): MGHRA, YSYEKL. V gave up 4 bases and J gave up 4 bases; unmatched junction bases: 5.

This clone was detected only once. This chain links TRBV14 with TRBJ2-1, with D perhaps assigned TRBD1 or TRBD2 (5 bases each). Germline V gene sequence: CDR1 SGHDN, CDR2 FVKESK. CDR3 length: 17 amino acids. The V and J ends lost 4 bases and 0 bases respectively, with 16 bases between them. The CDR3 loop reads CASSLTRGAGSYNEQFF. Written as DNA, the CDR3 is TGTGCCAGCAGCCTCACCAGAGGGGCCGGCTCCTACAATGAGCAGTTCTTC.

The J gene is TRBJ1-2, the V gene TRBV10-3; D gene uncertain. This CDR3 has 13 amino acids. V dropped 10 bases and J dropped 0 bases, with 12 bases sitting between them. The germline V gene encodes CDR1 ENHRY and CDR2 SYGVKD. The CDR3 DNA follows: TGTGCCACCGAAGGAGCGACTAACTATGGCTACACCTTC. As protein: CATEGATNYGYTF.

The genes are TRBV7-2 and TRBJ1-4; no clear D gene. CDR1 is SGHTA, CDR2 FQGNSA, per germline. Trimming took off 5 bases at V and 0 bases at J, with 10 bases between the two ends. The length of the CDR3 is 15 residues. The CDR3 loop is CASSRTFATNEKLFF. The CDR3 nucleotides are TGTGCCAGCAGCCGGACTTTTGCAACTAATGAAAAACTGTTTTTT.

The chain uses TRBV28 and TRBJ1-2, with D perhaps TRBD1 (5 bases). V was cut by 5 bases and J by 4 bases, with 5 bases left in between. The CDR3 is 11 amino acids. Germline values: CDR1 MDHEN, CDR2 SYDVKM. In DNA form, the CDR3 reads TGTGCCAGCAGTGACAGCTATGGCTACACCTTC. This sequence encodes CASSDSYGYTF.

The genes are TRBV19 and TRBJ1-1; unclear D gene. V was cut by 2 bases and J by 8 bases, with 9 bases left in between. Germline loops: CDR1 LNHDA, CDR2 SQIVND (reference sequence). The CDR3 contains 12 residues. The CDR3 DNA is TGTGCCAGTAGTATATTGGGAGGGGAAGCTTTCTTT. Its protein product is CASSILGGEAFF. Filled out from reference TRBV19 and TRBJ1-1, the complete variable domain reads DGGITQSPKYLFRKEGQNVTLSCEQNLNHDAMYWYRQDPGQGLRLIYYSQIVNDFQKGDIAEGYSVSREKKESFPLTVTSAQKNPTAFYLCASSILGGEAFFGQGTRLTVV.

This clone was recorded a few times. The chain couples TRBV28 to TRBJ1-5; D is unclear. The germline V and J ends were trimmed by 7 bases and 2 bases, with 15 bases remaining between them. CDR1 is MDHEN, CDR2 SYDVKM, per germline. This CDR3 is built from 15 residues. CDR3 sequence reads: CASTAAEGGNQPQHF. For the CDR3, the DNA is TGTGCCAGCACCGCCGCAGAGGGCGGCAATCAGCCCCAGCATTTT. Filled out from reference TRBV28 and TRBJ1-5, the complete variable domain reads DVKVTQSSRYLVKRTGEKVFLECVQDMDHENMFWYRQDPGLGLRLIYFSYDVKMKEKGDIPEGYSVSREKKERFSLILESASTNQTSMYLCASTAAEGGNQPQHFGDGTRLSIL.

The CDR3 DNA follows: TGTGCCAGCAGTCCGGGACAGGGATTCTACGAGCAGTACTTC. Amino acids: CASSPGQGFYEQYF. The gene calls are TRBV2 and TRBJ2-7; 9 positions agree with TRBD1. The CDR3 runs 14 residues. Trimming cost V 5 bases and J 3 bases; bases outside gene matches: 5. Per the germline V gene, CDR1 is SNHLY and CDR2 is FYNNEI.

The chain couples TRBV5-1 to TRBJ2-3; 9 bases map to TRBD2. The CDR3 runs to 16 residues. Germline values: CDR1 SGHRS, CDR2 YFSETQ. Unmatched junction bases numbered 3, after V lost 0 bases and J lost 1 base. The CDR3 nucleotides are TGCGCCAGCAGCTTGGCCCCTAGCGGGGGCACAGATACGCAGTATTTT. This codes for CASSLAPSGGTDTQYF. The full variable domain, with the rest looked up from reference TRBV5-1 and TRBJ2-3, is KAGVTQTPRYLIKTRGQQVTLSCSPISGHRSVSWYQQTPGQGLQFLFEYFSETQRNKGNFPGRFSGRQFSNSRSEMNVSTLELGDSALYLCASSLAPSGGTDTQYFGPGTRLTVL.

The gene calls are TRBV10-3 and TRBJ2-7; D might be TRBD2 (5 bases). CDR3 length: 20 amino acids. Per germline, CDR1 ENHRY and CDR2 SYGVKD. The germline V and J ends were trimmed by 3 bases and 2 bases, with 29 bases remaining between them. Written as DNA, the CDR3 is TGTGCCATCAGTGATACATTCGAGGGTGAACGCTGGCCGTCCCCCTACGAGCAGTACTTC. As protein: CAISDTFEGERWPSPYEQYF.

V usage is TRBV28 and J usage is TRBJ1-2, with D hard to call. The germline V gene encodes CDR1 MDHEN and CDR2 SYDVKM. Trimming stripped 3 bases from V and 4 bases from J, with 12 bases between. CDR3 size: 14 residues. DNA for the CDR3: TGTGCCAGCAGTTTTGGGTCTGAACCCTATGGCTACACCTTC. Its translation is CASSFGSEPYGYTF.

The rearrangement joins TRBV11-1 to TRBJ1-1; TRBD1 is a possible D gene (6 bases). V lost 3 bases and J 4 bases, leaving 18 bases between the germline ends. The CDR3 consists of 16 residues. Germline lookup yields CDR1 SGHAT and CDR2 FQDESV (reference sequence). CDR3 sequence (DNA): TGTGCCAGCAGCTTCCTACCACAGGGCCGGGGCACTGAAGCTTTCTTT. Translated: CASSFLPQGRGTEAFF.

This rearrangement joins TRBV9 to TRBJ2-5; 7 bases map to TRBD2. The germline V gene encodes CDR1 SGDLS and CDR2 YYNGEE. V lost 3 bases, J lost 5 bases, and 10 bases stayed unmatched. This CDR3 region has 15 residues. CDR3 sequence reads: CASSAWREWGETQYF. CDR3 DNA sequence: TGTGCCAGCAGCGCCTGGCGGGAGTGGGGGGAGACCCAGTACTTC. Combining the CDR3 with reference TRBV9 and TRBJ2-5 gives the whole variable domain DSGVTQTPKHLITATGQRVTLRCSPRSGDLSVYWYQQSLDQGLQFLIQYYNGEERAKGNILERFSAQQFPDLHSELNLSSLELGDSALYFCASSAWREWGETQYFGPGTRLLVL.

In DNA, the CDR3 is TGTGCCATCAGTGAAAGAGACTACGAGCAGTACTTC. This sequence encodes CAISERDYEQYF. The V call is TRBV10-3, the J call TRBJ2-7; the D is unclear. CDR3 length: 12 amino acids. V was pared by 3 bases and J by 3 bases, with 6 bases between. Germline CDR1 and CDR2: ENHRY and SYGVKD.

The CDR3 here is CASRSRTYNEQFF. For the CDR3, the DNA is TGTGCCAGCAGGAGCCGGACTTACAATGAGCAGTTCTTC. The chain is built from TRBV7-3 and TRBJ2-1; possibly TRBD2 for D (5 bases). The CDR3 consists of 13 residues. Germline values: CDR1 SGHTA, CDR2 FQGTGA. V lost 6 bases and J lost 4, with 10 bases in between.

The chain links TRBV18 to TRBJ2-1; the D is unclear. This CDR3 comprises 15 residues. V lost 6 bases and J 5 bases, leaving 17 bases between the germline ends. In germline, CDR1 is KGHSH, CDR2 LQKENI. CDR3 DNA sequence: TGTGCCAGCTCCCCCCCCTATGCTGAAAACAATGAGCAGTTCTTC. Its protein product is CASSPPYAENNEQFF.

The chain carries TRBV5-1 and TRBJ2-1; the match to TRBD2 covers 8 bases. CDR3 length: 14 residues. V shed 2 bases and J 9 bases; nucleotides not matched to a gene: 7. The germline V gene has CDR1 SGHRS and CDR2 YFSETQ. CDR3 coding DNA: TGCGCCAGCAGCTTATCCAGCGGGAGCGGTGAGCAGTTCTTC. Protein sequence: CASSLSSGSGEQFF.

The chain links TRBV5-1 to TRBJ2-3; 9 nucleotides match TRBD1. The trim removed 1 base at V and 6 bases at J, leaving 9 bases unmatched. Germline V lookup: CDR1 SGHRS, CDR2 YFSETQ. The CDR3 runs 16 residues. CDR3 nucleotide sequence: TGCGCCAGCAGCTTGACCGGGACAGGGACCAGTGATACGCAGTATTTT. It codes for CASSLTGTGTSDTQYF.

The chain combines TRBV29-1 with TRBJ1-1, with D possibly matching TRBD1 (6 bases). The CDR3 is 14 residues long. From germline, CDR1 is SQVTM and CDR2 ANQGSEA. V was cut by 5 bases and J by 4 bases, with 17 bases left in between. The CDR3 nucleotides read TGCAGCGTTACCCCCACAGGGTTCGGCACTGAAGCTTTCTTT. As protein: CSVTPTGFGTEAFF.

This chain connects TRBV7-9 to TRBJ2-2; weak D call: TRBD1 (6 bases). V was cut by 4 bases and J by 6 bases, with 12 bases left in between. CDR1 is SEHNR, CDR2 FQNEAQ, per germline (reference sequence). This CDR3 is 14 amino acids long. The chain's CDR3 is CASSWAQGPGELFF. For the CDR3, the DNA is TGTGCCAGCAGCTGGGCGCAGGGGCCCGGGGAGCTGTTTTTT.

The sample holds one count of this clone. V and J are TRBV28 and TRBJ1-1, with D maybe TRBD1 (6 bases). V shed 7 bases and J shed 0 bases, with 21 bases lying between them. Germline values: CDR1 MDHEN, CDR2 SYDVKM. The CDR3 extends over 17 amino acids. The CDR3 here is CASTPGQLRRLNTEAFF. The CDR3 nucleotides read TGTGCCAGCACTCCCGGACAGCTAAGAAGATTGAACACTGAAGCTTTCTTT.

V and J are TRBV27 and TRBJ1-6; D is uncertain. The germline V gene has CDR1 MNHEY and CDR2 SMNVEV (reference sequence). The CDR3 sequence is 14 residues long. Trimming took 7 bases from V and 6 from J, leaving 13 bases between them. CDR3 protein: CASTRGSPNSPLHF. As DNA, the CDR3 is TGTGCCAGCACCCGTGGCAGTCCTAATTCACCCCTCCACTTT.